This passage covers 4 T cell receptor beta chains from one sample sequenced in a study of technical replicates of blood from a handful of donors. TCRdb's table, derived via immunoSEQ multiplex PCR, lists solely in-frame clones and lacks some. The table records tens of thousands of clones, around 90% of them present only once. The specimen was T cells isolated from PBMCs. The receptors originated from a human donor in good health.

This chain uses TRBV27 with TRBJ2-2; TRBD2 matches at 11 bases. J lost 0 bases, V lost 6 bases, and 12 bases had no gene match. The CDR3 length is 19 residues. Per the germline V gene, CDR1 is MNHEY and CDR2 is SMNVEV (reference sequence). The CDR3 loop is CASRPGTSGISANTGELFF. In nucleotides, the CDR3 is TGTGCCAGCAGACCCGGGACTAGCGGAATTTCTGCGAACACCGGGGAGCTGTTTTTT.

This chain links TRBV25-1 with TRBJ1-2; D perhaps matches TRBD1 (6 bases). From germline, CDR1 is MGHDK and CDR2 SYGVNS. Trimming shortened V by 3 bases and J by 0 bases, and 14 bases separated the two germline ends. This CDR3 has 16 residues. The CDR3 coding sequence is TGTGCCAGCAGTGATGCTAAACAGGGAGCTAACTATGGCTACACCTTC. This encodes CASSDAKQGANYGYTF.

This rearrangement joins TRBV6-1 to TRBJ1-2, with 9 positions matching TRBD1. The CDR3 length is 13 residues. Losses at the gene ends were 6 bases for V and 5 bases for J; bases not matched to a gene: 4. The germline CDR1 and CDR2 sequences are MNHNS and SASEGT. CDR3 sequence reads: CASSKDRGYGYTF. CDR3 DNA: TGTGCCAGCAGCAAAGACAGGGGGTATGGCTACACCTTC.

The gene calls are TRBV27 and TRBJ1-2; a possible D gene is TRBD1 (5 bases). Germline V gene lookup returns CDR1 MNHEY and CDR2 SMNVEV (reference sequence). CDR3 length: 13 amino acids. Between the trimmed V and J ends, which lost 0 bases and 6 bases, there was a span of 8 bases. The CDR3 region has the DNA TGTGCCAGCAGTTTATCGCGGGGACATGGCTACACCTTC. Translation gives CASSLSRGHGYTF.